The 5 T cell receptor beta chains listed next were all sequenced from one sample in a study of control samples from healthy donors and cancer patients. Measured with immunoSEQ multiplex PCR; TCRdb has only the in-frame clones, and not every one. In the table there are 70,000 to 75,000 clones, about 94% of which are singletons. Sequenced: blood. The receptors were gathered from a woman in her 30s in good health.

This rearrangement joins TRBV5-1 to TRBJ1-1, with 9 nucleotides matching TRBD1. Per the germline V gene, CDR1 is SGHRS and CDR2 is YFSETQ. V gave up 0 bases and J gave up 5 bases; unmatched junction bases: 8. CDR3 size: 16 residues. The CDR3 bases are TGCGCCAGCAGCTTGGTACAGGGGGCTGTGGGAACTGAAGCTTTCTTT. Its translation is CASSLVQGAVGTEAFF.

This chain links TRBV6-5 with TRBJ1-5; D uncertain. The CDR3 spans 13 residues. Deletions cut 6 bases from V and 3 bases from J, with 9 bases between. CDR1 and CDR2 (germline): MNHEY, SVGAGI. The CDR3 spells CASRSSPNQPQHF. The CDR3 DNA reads TGTGCCAGCAGGTCATCACCCAATCAGCCCCAGCATTTT.

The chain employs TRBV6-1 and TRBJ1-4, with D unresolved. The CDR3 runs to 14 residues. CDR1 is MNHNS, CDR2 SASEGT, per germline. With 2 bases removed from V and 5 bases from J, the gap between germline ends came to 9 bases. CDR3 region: CASSETAANEKLFF. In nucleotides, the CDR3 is TGTGCCAGCAGTGAAACAGCAGCAAATGAAAAACTGTTTTTT.

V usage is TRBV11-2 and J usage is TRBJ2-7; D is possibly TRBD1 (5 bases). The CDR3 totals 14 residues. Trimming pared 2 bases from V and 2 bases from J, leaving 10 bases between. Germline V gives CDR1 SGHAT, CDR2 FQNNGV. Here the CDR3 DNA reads TGTGCCAGCAGCTTATTTCCCAGGGCCTACGAGCAGTACGTC. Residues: CASSLFPRAYEQYV.

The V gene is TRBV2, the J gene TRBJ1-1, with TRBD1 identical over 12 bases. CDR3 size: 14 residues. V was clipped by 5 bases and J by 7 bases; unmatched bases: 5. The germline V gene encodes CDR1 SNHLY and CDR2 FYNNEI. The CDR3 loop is CASSPGQGAGEAFF. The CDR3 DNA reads TGTGCCAGCAGTCCGGGACAGGGGGCGGGTGAAGCTTTCTTT. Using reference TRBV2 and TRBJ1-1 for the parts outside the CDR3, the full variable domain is EPEVTQTPSHQVTQMGQEVILRCVPISNHLYFYWYRQILGQKVEFLVSFYNNEISEKSEIFDDQFSVERPDGSNFTLKIRSTKLEDSAMYFCASSPGQGAGEAFFGQGTRLTVV.